These 4 T cell receptor beta chains originate from one sample sequenced in a study of blood T cell repertoires in COVID-19. Produced via immunoSEQ multiplex PCR; TCRdb's table is partial and in-frame only. The sample yields some 200,000 clones, roughly 81% seen once. Material: peripheral blood. The source is a woman between 35 and 50 years old with COVID-19, enrolled during active disease.

The chain is built from TRBV18 and TRBJ2-1, with TRBD2 identical over 8 bases. V trimming: 1 base; J trimming: 0 bases; junction bases outside the gene matches: 14. The germline CDR1 and CDR2 sequences are KGHSH and LQKENI. The CDR3 is 20 amino acids. The CDR3 nucleotides are TGTGCCAGCTCACCACGGGAAGCGGGAGCTTGGGGCAGCTCCTACAATGAGCAGTTCTTC. Translating it yields CASSPREAGAWGSSYNEQFF. The full variable domain, in which reference TRBV18 and TRBJ2-1 provide the parts outside the CDR3, is NAGVMQNPRHLVRRRGQEARLRCSPMKGHSHVYWYRQLPEEGLKFMVYLQKENIIDESGMPKERFSAEFPKEGPSILRIQQVVRGDSAAYFCASSPREAGAWGSSYNEQFFGPGTRLTVL.

The gene calls are TRBV2 and TRBJ2-7, with D possibly TRBD1 on 6 matching bases. The V gene's germline CDR1 is SNHLY and CDR2 FYNNEI. V was clipped by 4 bases and J by 3 bases, with 13 bases between them. This CDR3 comprises 14 residues. The CDR3 spells CASSVQQGGYEQYF. The CDR3 coding sequence is TGTGCCAGCAGTGTGCAACAGGGTGGCTACGAGCAGTACTTC.

The V and J genes are TRBV30 and TRBJ2-7, with D tentatively TRBD1 (5 bases). This CDR3 contains 14 residues. The germline V gene has CDR1 GTSNPN and CDR2 SVGIG (reference sequence). V shed 3 bases and J shed 0 bases, with 12 bases lying between them. Written as DNA, the CDR3 is TGTGCCTGGAGCCGACAGAGACCCTCCTACGAGCAGTACTTC. It is translated as CAWSRQRPSYEQYF.

The rearrangement links TRBV28 to TRBJ1-2; a weak D match, TRBD1 (6 bases). CDR3 size: 17 residues. V lost 5 bases and J lost 3, with 22 bases in between. CDR1 is MDHEN and CDR2 is SYDVKM in the germline V gene. The CDR3 is CASSPTGSQSSYYGYTF. The CDR3 DNA is TGTGCCAGCAGTCCTACAGGGTCTCAATCTTCTTACTATGGCTACACCTTC.